These T cell receptor beta chains were read from a single sample in a study of blood T cells in healthy people across ages. TCRdb reanalysed the 5' RACE reads using MiXCR and keeps one entry per CDR3 protein. The data hold 780,000 or so distinct CDR3 sequences, with just over 55% observed a single time. The material sequenced was blood. These receptors were collected from a man aged 35 to 55 in good health. The CDR3 runs from the conserved cysteine through the conserved F or W. The order of the fields is clone size, D gene, V gene, J gene, CDR3 DNA, CDR3 protein. A D gene is named only where the DNA matches it firmly. Some rows have no size entry. The others give once, few or many, or a class for an expanded clone.

size: -
D: TRBD2
V: TRBV27
J: TRBJ2-3
DNA: TGTGCCACCCAGCGGGGAAATACGCAGTATTTT
CDR3: CATQRGNTQYF

size: -
D: -
V: TRBV25-1
J: TRBJ1-1
DNA: TGTGCCAGCAGTGAAGGAGTGGTGACTGAAGCTTTCTTT
CDR3: CASSEGVVTEAFF

size: -
D: -
V: TRBV7-2
J: TRBJ1-5
DNA: TGTGCCAGCAGCTTCACCCTAACAGGGCCTCAAGGGGATCAGCCCCAGCATTTT
CDR3: CASSFTLTGPQGDQPQHF

size: -
D: TRBD1
V: TRBV6-6
J: TRBJ1-2
DNA: TGTGCCAGCAGAAACCGGGACAGGGAGAGTAATGGCTACACCTTC
CDR3: CASRNRDRESNGYTF

size: -
D: -
V: TRBV20-1
J: TRBJ2-1
DNA: TGCAGTGCTACGGCCCAGGGGCCCTACAATAAGCAGTTCTTC
CDR3: CSATAQGPYNKQFF

size: -
D: -
V: TRBV10-3
J: TRBJ2-7
DNA: TGTGCCATCAGCTCAGCCCGCTACGAGCAGTACTTC
CDR3: CAISSARYEQYF

size: many
D: -
V: TRBV29-1
J: TRBJ2-7
DNA: TGCAGCGTTGAAGTCACATCTACCTACGAGCAGTACTTC
CDR3: CSVEVTSTYEQYF

size: -
D: -
V: TRBV3-1
J: TRBJ1-5
DNA: TGTGCCAGCAGCCAAGATGTCAACAATCAGCCCCAGCATTTT
CDR3: CASSQDVNNQPQHF

size: few
D: -
V: TRBV6-5
J: TRBJ1-2
DNA: TGTGCCAGCAGTTCCTACCTTGGAACCTCCGGGATTGCGAACTATGGCTACACCTTC
CDR3: CASSSYLGTSGIANYGYTF

size: few
D: TRBD2
V: TRBV29-1
J: TRBJ2-7
DNA: TGCAGCGTTGAAGGAATGGCGGGAGGTACCGAGCAGTACTTC
CDR3: CSVEGMAGGTEQYF

size: few
D: -
V: TRBV2
J: TRBJ1-2
DNA: TGTGCCAGCGTGCCCTTGGGGGTTAATGGCTACACCTTC
CDR3: CASVPLGVNGYTF

size: -
D: -
V: TRBV24-1
J: TRBJ2-3
DNA: TGTGCCACCAGTGATTTGTCTGGAGCGGACACAGATACGCAGTATTTT
CDR3: CATSDLSGADTDTQYF

size: -
D: -
V: TRBV21-1
J: TRBJ2-1
DNA: TGTGCCAGCAGCAAAGGACAGGGCGGATGCAATGAGCAGTTCTTC
CDR3: CASSKGQGGCNEQFF

size: -
D: TRBD1
V: TRBV11-3
J: TRBJ1-2
DNA: TGTGCCAGCAGCCATGACAGGGTCGGGTTGAACTATGGCTACACCTTC
CDR3: CASSHDRVGLNYGYTF

size: -
D: -
V: TRBV12-3/TRBV12-4
J: TRBJ2-7
DNA: TGTGCCAGCAGGGGCGATTCGACCGAGCAGTACTTC
CDR3: CASRGDSTEQYF

size: few
D: TRBD2
V: TRBV12-3/TRBV12-4
J: TRBJ2-5
DNA: TGTGCCAGCAGTTTAGGTCCGGGACTAGACGCGTGGACCCAGTACTTC
CDR3: CASSLGPGLDAWTQYF

size: -
D: -
V: TRBV3-1
J: TRBJ1-4
DNA: TGTGCCAGCAGCCGCATAAATGAAAAACTGTTTTTT
CDR3: CASSRINEKLFF

size: -
D: TRBD1
V: TRBV14
J: TRBJ2-1
DNA: TGTGCCAGCAGCCAACCGGACAGGGGCAATGAGCAGTTCTTC
CDR3: CASSQPDRGNEQFF

size: -
D: TRBD1
V: TRBV15
J: TRBJ2-4
DNA: TGTGCCACCAGCAGCCGGACAGGGGATTTCGGGAACATTCAGTACTTC
CDR3: CATSSRTGDFGNIQYF

size: -
D: -
V: TRBV6-5
J: TRBJ2-7
DNA: TGTGCCAGCAGCAGATCAAGGAATCTAGCTTTTTACGAGCAGTACTTC
CDR3: CASSRSRNLAFYEQYF

size: -
D: TRBD1
V: TRBV6-6
J: TRBJ1-6
DNA: TGTGCCAGCAGCAGGGACAGGGGATATAATTCACCCCTCCACTTT
CDR3: CASSRDRGYNSPLHF

size: -
D: -
V: TRBV5-1
J: TRBJ2-5
DNA: TGCGCCAGCAGCTATAGAGAGTCTCAAGAGACCCAGTACTTC
CDR3: CASSYRESQETQYF

size: -
D: TRBD2
V: TRBV19
J: TRBJ2-7
DNA: TGTGCCAGTAGCATCTCCCAGGGACTAGCGGTCACCTACGAGCAGTACTTC
CDR3: CASSISQGLAVTYEQYF

size: -
D: -
V: TRBV12-3/TRBV12-4
J: TRBJ1-4
DNA: TGTGCCAGCAGGTCGAATGAAAAACTGTTTTTT
CDR3: CASRSNEKLFF

size: -
D: -
V: TRBV7-8
J: TRBJ2-7
DNA: TGTGCCAGCAGCAGGGTCTCAAAGGGCTCCTACAATGAGCAGTACTTC
CDR3: CASSRVSKGSYNEQYF

size: few
D: -
V: TRBV9
J: TRBJ2-7
DNA: TGTGCCAGCAGCGCCCGACAGGCCTCCTACGAGCAGTACTTC
CDR3: CASSARQASYEQYF

size: -
D: TRBD2
V: TRBV7-2
J: TRBJ2-7
DNA: TGTGCCAGCAGCTTAGTGCTGAGCGGGAGGGGAAGCTCCTACGAGCAGTACTTC
CDR3: CASSLVLSGRGSSYEQYF

size: once
D: -
V: TRBV28
J: TRBJ1-2
DNA: TGTGCCAGCAGTTTGCAGTATGGCTACACCTTC
CDR3: CASSLQYGYTF

size: -
D: TRBD2
V: TRBV3-1
J: TRBJ2-5
DNA: TGTGCCAGCAGTCCAGGACTAGCGGGAGGCACCTACAATGAGCAGTACTTC
CDR3: CASSPGLAGGTYNEQYF

size: -
D: TRBD1
V: TRBV28
J: TRBJ2-2
DNA: TGTGCCAGCAGTTCAGGGGGCGGCACCGGGGAGCTGTTTTTT
CDR3: CASSSGGGTGELFF

size: -
D: -
V: TRBV11-2
J: TRBJ2-3
DNA: TGTGCCAGCAGCCCGGGGGCAGGGGGTGTAGATACGCAGTATTTT
CDR3: CASSPGAGGVDTQYF

size: -
D: TRBD1
V: TRBV7-3
J: TRBJ2-1
DNA: TGTGCCAGCAGCAGGGACAGATACAATGAGCAGTTCTTC
CDR3: CASSRDRYNEQFF

size: few
D: -
V: TRBV18
J: TRBJ2-3
DNA: TGTGCCAGCTCACTCGGACTGTCAGATACGCAGTATTTT
CDR3: CASSLGLSDTQYF

size: few
D: -
V: TRBV7-2
J: TRBJ2-5
DNA: TGTGCCAGCAGCTCCCCCGGAGGACCCTCTGAGACCCAGTACTTC
CDR3: CASSSPGGPSETQYF

size: -
D: -
V: TRBV7-2
J: TRBJ2-5
DNA: TGTGCCAGCAGCCCAACAGGAGGGGTGGGCCAAGAGACCCAGTACTTC
CDR3: CASSPTGGVGQETQYF

size: -
D: TRBD1
V: TRBV6-1
J: TRBJ2-3
DNA: TGTGCCAGCAGTGATCGTCACAGGGGGGTAGGAAGCACAGATACGCGGTATTTT
CDR3: CASSDRHRGVGSTDTRYF

size: few
D: TRBD1
V: TRBV18
J: TRBJ2-5
DNA: TGTGCCAGCTCACCGCTCGGACAGGGTCCCTCTGGTCAAGAGACCCAGTACTTC
CDR3: CASSPLGQGPSGQETQYF

size: -
D: -
V: TRBV24-1
J: TRBJ2-2
DNA: TGTGCCACCGGACTGGTCGCCGGGGAGCTGTTTTTT
CDR3: CATGLVAGELFF

size: -
D: -
V: TRBV28
J: TRBJ2-3
DNA: TGTGCCAGCAAGGGCGGGATATCCACAGATACGCAGTATTTT
CDR3: CASKGGISTDTQYF

size: -
D: -
V: TRBV28
J: TRBJ2-5
DNA: TGTGCCAGCAGTCCAGGGCGCGGAGCCGTCGAAGAGACCCAGTACTTC
CDR3: CASSPGRGAVEETQYF

size: few
D: TRBD2
V: TRBV4-3
J: TRBJ2-1
DNA: TGCGCCAGCAGCCAAGATGGACTAGCGGGAGGGCCCCCCAATCCTGAGCAGTTCTTC
CDR3: CASSQDGLAGGPPNPEQFF

size: once
D: -
V: TRBV5-1
J: TRBJ2-7
DNA: TGCGCCAGCAGCGGGTGGGACACCGCCTACGAGCAGTACTTC
CDR3: CASSGWDTAYEQYF

size: -
D: -
V: TRBV28
J: TRBJ1-5
DNA: TGTGCCAGCAGTCCACTCAGGGGTAATGGCAATCAGCCCCAGCATTTT
CDR3: CASSPLRGNGNQPQHF

size: -
D: TRBD2
V: TRBV11-2
J: TRBJ2-7
DNA: TGTGCCAGCAGCTTATCTAGCGGAAAAAACTACGAGCAGTACTTC
CDR3: CASSLSSGKNYEQYF

size: -
D: -
V: TRBV29-1
J: TRBJ2-2
DNA: TGCAGCGTTCTAGCAAGTCCCACCGGGGAGCTGTTTTTT
CDR3: CSVLASPTGELFF

size: -
D: TRBD2
V: TRBV3-1
J: TRBJ2-7
DNA: TGTGCCAGCAGCCAAGATGTCGTTGCGGGAGGGAGCTCCTACGAGCAGTACTTC
CDR3: CASSQDVVAGGSSYEQYF

size: -
D: TRBD2
V: TRBV7-9
J: TRBJ2-5
DNA: TGTGCCAGCAGCTCCCCGGCTAGCGGTGGTGCCCAAGAGACCCAGTACTTC
CDR3: CASSSPASGGAQETQYF

size: -
D: TRBD2
V: TRBV20-1
J: TRBJ2-7
DNA: TGCAGTGCTAGACCTAGCGGGGGGTACTACGAGCAGTACTTC
CDR3: CSARPSGGYYEQYF

size: -
D: -
V: TRBV6-5
J: TRBJ2-7
DNA: TGTGCCAGCAGTGGCACAGGGTCCTCCTACGAGCAGTACTTC
CDR3: CASSGTGSSYEQYF

size: few
D: -
V: TRBV28
J: TRBJ1-1
DNA: TGTGCCAGTAAAGAATACCAGGGGCGGTTCACTGAAGCTTTCTTT
CDR3: CASKEYQGRFTEAFF

size: -
D: TRBD1
V: TRBV27
J: TRBJ1-1
DNA: TGTGCCAGCAGTTTACCTACGGGACAGTTGGACACTGAAGCTTTCTTT
CDR3: CASSLPTGQLDTEAFF

size: -
D: -
V: TRBV20-1
J: TRBJ1-2
DNA: TGCAGTGCTAGACAGGGAGGCTATGGCTACACCTTC
CDR3: CSARQGGYGYTF

size: -
D: -
V: TRBV9
J: TRBJ1-1
DNA: TGTGCCAGCAGCGTGAACAGAAGGCAGGTTGACACTGAAGCTTTCTTT
CDR3: CASSVNRRQVDTEAFF

size: -
D: -
V: TRBV7-2
J: TRBJ1-1
DNA: TGTGCCAGCAGCCTAAATACCAACACTGAAGCTTTCTTT
CDR3: CASSLNTNTEAFF

size: -
D: TRBD1
V: TRBV6-1
J: TRBJ1-2
DNA: TGTGCCAGCATGGGGGGACAGGGGGCGTATGGCTACACCTTC
CDR3: CASMGGQGAYGYTF

size: once
D: TRBD1
V: TRBV5-1
J: TRBJ2-3
DNA: TGCGCCAGCAGCTTGGAGCGACAGGGGGGGATAGATACGCAGTATTTT
CDR3: CASSLERQGGIDTQYF